A single sample is the source of the 14 T cell receptor beta chains below, sequenced in a study of T cells after yellow fever vaccination. MiXCR, applied by TCRdb to the 5' RACE reads, yields one record per CDR3 protein. Here the sample spans about 74,000 distinct CDR3 sequences, approximately 7% being singletons. This sample comprised CD8+ T cells sorted from PBMCs, obtained 5 days after the first yellow fever vaccination. All receptors come from a man aged 18 to 29 who received the YFV17D yellow fever vaccine.

This clonotype was counted ten times or more. V gene TRBV3-1 combines with J gene TRBJ2-5, with unresolved D. Trimming stripped 1 base from V and 1 base from J, with 10 bases between. The CDR3 spans 15 residues. Germline values: CDR1 LGHDT, CDR2 YNNKEL (reference sequence). CDR3: CASSQGNGPQETQYF. The DNA for the CDR3 is TGTGCCAGCAGCCAAGGAAACGGCCCCCAAGAGACCCAGTACTTC.

This clonotype was observed a few times. The CDR3 sequence: CASSLNGGNEQYF. The CDR3, as DNA: TGTGCCAGCAGCTTAAACGGAGGGAACGAGCAGTACTTC. The chain recombines TRBV7-3 with TRBJ2-7; D is perhaps TRBD2 (6 bases). Trimming left V 1 base short and J 5 bases short, with 9 bases between. Germline CDR1 and CDR2: SGHTA and FQGTGA. This CDR3 has 13 residues.

In its sample, this clonotype was seen a few times. V and J are TRBV2 and TRBJ2-1, with 7 bases lining up with TRBD2. V was clipped by 6 bases and J by 4 bases; unmatched bases: 9. The CDR3 totals 15 residues. CDR1 SNHLY and CDR2 FYNNEI come from the germline V gene. CDR3 DNA: TGTGCCAGCAGGGGCGAGGCTAGCGGATACAATGAGCAGTTCTTC. This gives the protein CASRGEASGYNEQFF.

In its sample, this clonotype was seen many times. The V and J genes are TRBV7-2 and TRBJ2-2; 7 bases are a match to TRBD1. Trimming took 0 bases from V and 4 from J; bases not matched to a gene: 8. This CDR3 comprises 17 residues. In germline, CDR1 is SGHTA, CDR2 FQGNSA. Here the CDR3 reads CASSLAPGQQATGELFF. CDR3 sequence (DNA): TGTGCCAGCAGCTTAGCGCCGGGACAGCAAGCCACCGGGGAGCTGTTTTTT.

This clonotype was seen only a few times. The V call is TRBV4-1, the J call TRBJ2-5, with D perhaps TRBD1 (5 bases). CDR3 length: 18 residues. V shed 3 bases and J shed 2 bases, with 22 bases lying between them. Germline V CDR1 and CDR2: MGHRA, YSYEKL. DNA for the CDR3: TGCGCCAGCAGCCAGGAAACCTCAGGGCAGCCTCCTCAAGAGACCCAGTACTTC. It specifies CASSQETSGQPPQETQYF.

The rearrangement joins TRBV7-3 to TRBJ2-3; tentatively, D is TRBD1 or TRBD2 (5 bases each). The ends were cut back, 2 bases at V and 3 bases at J, with 9 bases in the middle. Per germline, CDR1 SGHTA and CDR2 FQGTGA. The CDR3 covers 14 residues. The CDR3: CASSLLGVTDTQYF. The CDR3 bases are TGTGCCAGCAGCTTACTGGGGGTGACAGATACGCAGTATTTT.

The chain recombines TRBV20-1 with TRBJ2-1; D is perhaps TRBD1 (6 bases). The V and J ends lost 0 bases and 5 bases respectively, with 14 bases between them. The germline V gene has CDR1 DFQATT and CDR2 SNEGSKA (reference sequence). This CDR3 has 15 amino acids. The DNA for the CDR3 is TGCAGTGCTAGAGATAGAGGGGGACCGAACAATGAGCAGTTCTTC. Residues: CSARDRGGPNNEQFF.

The chain is built from TRBV29-1 and TRBJ2-5, with TRBD2 matching over 13 bases. CDR3 length equals 17 residues. The germline gives CDR1 SQVTM, CDR2 ANQGSEA. V gave up 3 bases and J gave up 0 bases; unmatched junction bases: 7. The CDR3 spells CSVDGLAGAVYQETQYF. The CDR3 DNA follows: TGCAGCGTTGATGGACTAGCGGGGGCTGTGTACCAAGAGACCCAGTACTTC.

The chain carries TRBV7-9 and TRBJ2-5; D uncertain. CDR3 size: 14 residues. Germline V gene data show CDR1 as SEHNR and CDR2 as FQNEAQ (reference sequence). Trimming pared 2 bases from V and 5 bases from J, leaving 12 bases between. In DNA form, the CDR3 reads TGTGCCAGCAGCTTAAGGGTAGATACGGAGACCCAGTACTTC. Its protein is CASSLRVDTETQYF.

Note on this clonotype: A much larger clone sits a single nucleotide away, making a read error possible. The CDR3 sequence is CASSWRGGDCEQYF. Written as DNA, the CDR3 is TGCGCCAGCAGCTGGCGGGGGGGTGATTGCGAGCAGTACTTC. The chain is built from TRBV5-1 and TRBJ2-7, with 9 bases that match TRBD2. The germline V gene encodes CDR1 SGHRS and CDR2 YFSETQ. The CDR3 spans 14 residues. The V gene end was trimmed by 3 bases and the J gene end by 6 bases; junction bases not matched to a gene: 7. The full variable domain, its missing parts supplied by reference TRBV5-1 and TRBJ2-7, is KAGVTQTPRYLIKTRGQQVTLSCSPISGHRSVSWYQQTPGQGLQFLFEYFSETQRNKGNFPGRFSGRQFSNSRSEMNVSTLELGDSALYLCASSWRGGDCEQYFGPGTRLTVT.

This clonotype was detected ten times or more. The genes are TRBV15 and TRBJ1-3; 8 bases map to TRBD1. Germline assignment: CDR1 LNHNV and CDR2 YYDKDF (reference sequence). CDR3 length equals 14 residues. Trimming took 3 bases from V and 3 from J; bases not matched to a gene: 1. This CDR3 reads CATSRTGDGNTIYF. In DNA form, the CDR3 reads TGTGCCACCAGCAGGACAGGGGATGGAAACACCATATATTTT. Looking up the rest from reference TRBV15 and TRBJ1-3 gives the full variable domain: DAMVIQNPRYQVTQFGKPVTLSCSQTLNHNVMYWYQQKSSQAPKLLFHYYDKDFNNEADTPDNFQSRRPNTSFCFLDIRSPGLGDTAMYLCATSRTGDGNTIYFGEGSWLTVV.

This clonotype appeared a few times. The chain couples TRBV4-3 to TRBJ1-3, with TRBD1 as a possible D gene (5 bases). The germline V gene has CDR1 LGHNA and CDR2 YSLEER. The length of the CDR3 is 16 residues. V lost 0 bases to trimming and J lost 0 bases, with 9 bases between them. The CDR3 spells CASSQDRAHSGNTIYF. The CDR3 DNA reads as TGCGCCAGCAGCCAAGACAGGGCCCACTCTGGAAACACCATATATTTT.

This clonotype was detected ten times or more. The chain is built from TRBV7-2 and TRBJ2-3; D is undetermined. The length of the CDR3 is 12 residues. Trimming removed 6 bases at V and 6 bases at J, with 10 bases between. CDR1 is SGHTA and CDR2 is FQGNSA in the germline V gene. CDR3 in DNA: TGTGCCAGCAGACCATTCGGGGATACGCAGTATTTT. Its translation: CASRPFGDTQYF.

This clonotype was detected a few times. CDR3 amino acids: CASSPSVSVEAFF. CDR3 nucleotides: TGTGCCAGCAGTCCTAGCGTGTCTGTTGAAGCTTTCTTT. The chain carries TRBV7-9 and TRBJ1-1, with D uncertain. This CDR3 is built from 13 residues. The germline V gene encodes CDR1 SEHNR and CDR2 FQNEAQ (reference sequence). V gave up 6 bases and J gave up 7 bases, with 15 bases separating them.